Sequencing of this TCR beta chain was carried out in a study of cytomegalovirus exposure and HLA in healthy donors. CDR3 length: 13 amino acids. CDR1 is SGHTA and CDR2 is FQGNSA in the germline V gene. V was cut by 3 bases and J by 1 base, with 6 bases left in between. PCR used 60 Vbeta primers and 13 Jbeta primers. Profiled with immunoSEQ multiplex PCR; TCRdb holds only in-frame clones, not every one. The table has under 200,000 clones, roughly 85% seen once; the top ten hold 2.5%. The chain employs TRBV7-2 and TRBJ1-1; D not certain. The TCR originated in a man aged 25 to 40 in good health and CMV-seropositive. The sequenced sample consisted of PBMCs. The CDR3 sequence: CASSFTENTEAFF. In DNA form, the CDR3 reads TGTGCCAGCAGCTTTACAGAGAACACTGAAGCTTTCTTT.